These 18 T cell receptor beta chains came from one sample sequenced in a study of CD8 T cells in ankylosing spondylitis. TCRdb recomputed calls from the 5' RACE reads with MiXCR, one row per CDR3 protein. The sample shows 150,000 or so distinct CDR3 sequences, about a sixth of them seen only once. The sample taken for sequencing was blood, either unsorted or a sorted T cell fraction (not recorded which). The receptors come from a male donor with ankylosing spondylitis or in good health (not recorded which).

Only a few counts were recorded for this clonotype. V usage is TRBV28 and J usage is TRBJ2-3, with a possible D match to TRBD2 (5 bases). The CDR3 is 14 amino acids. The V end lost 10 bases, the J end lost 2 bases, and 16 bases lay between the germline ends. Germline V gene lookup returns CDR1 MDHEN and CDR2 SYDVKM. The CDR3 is CATAGLLLTDTQYF. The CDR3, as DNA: TGTGCCACCGCTGGACTGTTGCTCACAGATACGCAGTATTTT.

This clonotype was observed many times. CDR3 region: CASLGQGAVNTEAFF. CDR3 nucleotides: TGTGCCAGCCTTGGACAGGGGGCGGTGAACACTGAAGCTTTCTTT. This chain uses TRBV2 with TRBJ1-1; 11 nucleotides align to TRBD1. Germline V gene data show CDR1 as SNHLY and CDR2 as FYNNEI. This CDR3 comprises 15 residues. V lost 8 bases to trimming and J lost 0 bases; unmatched junction nucleotides: 5.

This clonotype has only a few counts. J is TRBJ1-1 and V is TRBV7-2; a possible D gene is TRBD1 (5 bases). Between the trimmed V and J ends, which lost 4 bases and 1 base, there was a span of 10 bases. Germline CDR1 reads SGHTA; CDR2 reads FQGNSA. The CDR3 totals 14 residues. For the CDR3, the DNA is TGTGCCAGCAGCTGGGGACCGACGAACACTGAAGCTTTCTTT. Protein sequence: CASSWGPTNTEAFF.

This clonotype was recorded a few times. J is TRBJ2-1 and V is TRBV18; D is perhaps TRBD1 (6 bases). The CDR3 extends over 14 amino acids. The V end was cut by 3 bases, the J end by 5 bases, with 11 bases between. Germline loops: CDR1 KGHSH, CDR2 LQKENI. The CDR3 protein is CASSPQGTDNEQFF. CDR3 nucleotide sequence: TGTGCCAGCTCACCCCAGGGGACGGACAATGAGCAGTTCTTC.

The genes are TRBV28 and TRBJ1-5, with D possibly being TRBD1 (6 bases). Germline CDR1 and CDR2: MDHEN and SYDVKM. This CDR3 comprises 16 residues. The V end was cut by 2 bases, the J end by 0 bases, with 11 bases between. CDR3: CASSLRGLSSNQPQHF. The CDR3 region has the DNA TGTGCCAGCAGTTTACGGGGGCTTTCTAGCAATCAGCCCCAGCATTTT.

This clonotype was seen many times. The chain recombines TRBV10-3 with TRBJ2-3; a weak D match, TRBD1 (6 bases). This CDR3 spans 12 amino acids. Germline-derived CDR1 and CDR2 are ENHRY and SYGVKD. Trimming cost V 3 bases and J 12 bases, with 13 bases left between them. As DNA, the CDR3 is TGTGCCATCAGTGATACACAGGGTAATCAGTATTTT. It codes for CAISDTQGNQYF.

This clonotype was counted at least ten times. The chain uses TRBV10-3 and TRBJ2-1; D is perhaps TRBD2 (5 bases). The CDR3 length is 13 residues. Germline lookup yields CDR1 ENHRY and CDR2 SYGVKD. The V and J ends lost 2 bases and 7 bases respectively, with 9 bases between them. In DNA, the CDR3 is TGTGCCATCAGTGAGGCTAGCACGAATGAGCAGTTCTTC. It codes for CAISEASTNEQFF.

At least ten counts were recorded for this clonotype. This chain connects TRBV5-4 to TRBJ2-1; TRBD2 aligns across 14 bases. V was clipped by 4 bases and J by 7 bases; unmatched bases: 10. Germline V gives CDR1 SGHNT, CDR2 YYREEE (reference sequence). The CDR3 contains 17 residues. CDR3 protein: CASSRGLAGGIENEQFF. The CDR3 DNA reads TGTGCCAGCAGCCGAGGACTAGCGGGAGGCATTGAAAATGAGCAGTTCTTC.

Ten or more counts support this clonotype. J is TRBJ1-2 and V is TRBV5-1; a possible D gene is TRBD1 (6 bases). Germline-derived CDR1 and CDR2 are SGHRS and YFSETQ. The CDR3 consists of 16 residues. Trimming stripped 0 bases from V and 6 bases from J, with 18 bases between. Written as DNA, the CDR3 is TGCGCCAGCAGCTTGGTTGGGGGGGCGTTGAACAATGGCTACACCTTC. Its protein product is CASSLVGGALNNGYTF.

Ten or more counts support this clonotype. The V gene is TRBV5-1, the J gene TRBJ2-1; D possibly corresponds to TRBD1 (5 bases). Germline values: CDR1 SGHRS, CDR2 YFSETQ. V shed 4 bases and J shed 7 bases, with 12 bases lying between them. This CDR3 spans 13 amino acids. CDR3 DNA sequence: TGCGCCAGCAGCCGCTTGGGGCGGAATGAGCAGTTCTTC. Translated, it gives CASSRLGRNEQFF. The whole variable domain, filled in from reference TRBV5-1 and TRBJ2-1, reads KAGVTQTPRYLIKTRGQQVTLSCSPISGHRSVSWYQQTPGQGLQFLFEYFSETQRNKGNFPGRFSGRQFSNSRSEMNVSTLELGDSALYLCASSRLGRNEQFFGPGTRLTVL.

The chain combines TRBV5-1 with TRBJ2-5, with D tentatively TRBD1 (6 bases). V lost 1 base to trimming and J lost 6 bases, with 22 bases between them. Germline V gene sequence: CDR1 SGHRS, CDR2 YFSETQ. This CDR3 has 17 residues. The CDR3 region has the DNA TGCGCCAGCAGCTTGTCCCAAAACAGGGAGTGGAAAAAGACCCAGTACTTC. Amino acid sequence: CASSLSQNREWKKTQYF.

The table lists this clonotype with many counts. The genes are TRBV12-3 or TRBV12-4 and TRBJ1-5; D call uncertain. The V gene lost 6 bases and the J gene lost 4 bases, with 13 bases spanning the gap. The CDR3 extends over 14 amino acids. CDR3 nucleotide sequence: TGTGCCAGCAGAGGTAGGCAGATAAATCAGCCCCAGCATTTT. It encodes CASRGRQINQPQHF.

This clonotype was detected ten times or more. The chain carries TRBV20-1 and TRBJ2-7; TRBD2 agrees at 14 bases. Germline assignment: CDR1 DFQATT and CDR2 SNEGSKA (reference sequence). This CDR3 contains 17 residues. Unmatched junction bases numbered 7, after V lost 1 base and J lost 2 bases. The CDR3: CSARGLPGLAGAYEQYF. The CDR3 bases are TGCAGTGCTAGAGGCCTTCCGGGACTAGCGGGGGCCTACGAGCAGTACTTC.

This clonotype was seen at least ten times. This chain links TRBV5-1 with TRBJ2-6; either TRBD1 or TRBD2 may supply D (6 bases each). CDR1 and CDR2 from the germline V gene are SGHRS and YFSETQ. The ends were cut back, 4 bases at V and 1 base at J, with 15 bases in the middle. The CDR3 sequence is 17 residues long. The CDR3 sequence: CASSRGDRPSGANVLTF. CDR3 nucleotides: TGCGCCAGCAGCAGGGGGGATCGGCCGTCTGGGGCCAACGTCCTGACTTTC.

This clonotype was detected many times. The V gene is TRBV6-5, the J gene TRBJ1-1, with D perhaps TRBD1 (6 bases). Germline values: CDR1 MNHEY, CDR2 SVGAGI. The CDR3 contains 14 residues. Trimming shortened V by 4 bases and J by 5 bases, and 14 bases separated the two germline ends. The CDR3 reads CASSSIGRGTEAFF. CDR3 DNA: TGTGCCAGCAGTTCCATCGGTAGGGGGACTGAAGCTTTCTTT.

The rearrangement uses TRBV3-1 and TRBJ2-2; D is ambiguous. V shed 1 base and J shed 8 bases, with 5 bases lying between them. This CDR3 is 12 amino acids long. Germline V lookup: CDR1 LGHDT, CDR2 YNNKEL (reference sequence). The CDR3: CASSQVSGELFF. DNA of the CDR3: TGTGCCAGCAGCCAAGTCTCTGGGGAGCTGTTTTTT.

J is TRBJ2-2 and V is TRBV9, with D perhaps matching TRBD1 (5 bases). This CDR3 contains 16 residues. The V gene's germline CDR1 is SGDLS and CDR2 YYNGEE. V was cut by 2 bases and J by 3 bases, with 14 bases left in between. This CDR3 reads CASSVGQSLDTGELFF. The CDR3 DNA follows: TGTGCCAGCAGCGTCGGACAAAGCCTGGACACCGGGGAGCTGTTTTTT.

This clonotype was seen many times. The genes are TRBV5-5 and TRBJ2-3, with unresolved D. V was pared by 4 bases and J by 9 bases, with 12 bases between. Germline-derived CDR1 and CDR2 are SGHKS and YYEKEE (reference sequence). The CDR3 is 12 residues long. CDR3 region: CASSPSPGTQYF. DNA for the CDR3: TGTGCCAGCAGCCCCTCGCCCGGCACGCAGTATTTT. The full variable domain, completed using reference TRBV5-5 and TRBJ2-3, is DAGVTQSPTHLIKTRGQQVTLRCSPISGHKSVSWYQQVLGQGPQFIFQYYEKEERGRGNFPDRFSARQFPNYSSELNVNALLLGDSALYLCASSPSPGTQYFGPGTRLTVL.